A selection of T cell receptor beta chains follows, all from one sample in a study of blood T cell repertoires in COVID-19. This table comes from immunoSEQ multiplex PCR, and its TCRdb copy is limited to in-frame clones, with some not included. The table shows a few hundred thousand clones, with about 83% occurring only once. The sequenced sample was peripheral blood. The receptor set was obtained from a woman between 45 and 65 years old with acute or convalescent COVID-19. CDR3s include the opening cysteine and the closing phenylalanine or tryptophan. A D gene is named only where the DNA matches it firmly. A clone size is listed for some rows: how often the clone was seen (once, few, many), or a class if it is expanded.

j_gene: TRBJ1-6
abundance: NA
d_gene: NA
v_gene: TRBV9
CDR3aa: CASSDPGAGVSYNSPLHF
CDR3nt: TGTGCCAGCAGCGATCCTGGGGCAGGGGTCTCCTATAATTCACCCCTCCACTTT

j_gene: TRBJ1-4
abundance: NA
d_gene: NA
v_gene: TRBV27
CDR3aa: CASRGGVGEKLFF
CDR3nt: TGTGCCAGCAGAGGGGGGGTGGGGGAAAAACTGTTTTTT

j_gene: TRBJ2-3
abundance: NA
d_gene: TRBD1
v_gene: TRBV27
CDR3aa: CASSLRQGTDTQYF
CDR3nt: TGTGCCAGCAGTCTTCGACAGGGAACAGATACGCAGTATTTT

j_gene: TRBJ2-1
abundance: NA
d_gene: TRBD2
v_gene: TRBV10-3
CDR3aa: CAIIKTSGYNEQFF
CDR3nt: TGTGCCATCATTAAGACTAGCGGATACAATGAGCAGTTCTTC

j_gene: TRBJ2-7
abundance: NA
d_gene: TRBD2
v_gene: TRBV30
CDR3aa: CAWRLAGTYEQYF
CDR3nt: TGTGCCTGGAGACTAGCGGGAACCTACGAGCAGTACTTC

j_gene: TRBJ2-7
abundance: NA
d_gene: TRBD1
v_gene: TRBV10-3
CDR3aa: CATMGDRGQTYEQYF
CDR3nt: TGTGCCACCATGGGGGACAGGGGCCAAACCTACGAGCAGTACTTC

j_gene: TRBJ1-5
abundance: few
d_gene: TRBD1
v_gene: TRBV6-5
CDR3aa: CASSSGTGSNQPQHF
CDR3nt: TGTGCCAGCAGTTCCGGGACAGGTAGCAATCAGCCCCAGCATTTT

j_gene: TRBJ2-6
abundance: NA
d_gene: NA
v_gene: TRBV28
CDR3aa: CASSPGTRASIGANVLTF
CDR3nt: TGTGCCAGCAGCCCCGGGACAAGGGCTTCTATTGGGGCCAACGTCCTGACTTTC

j_gene: TRBJ2-5
abundance: NA
d_gene: NA
v_gene: TRBV5-1
CDR3aa: CASSSSPQETQYF
CDR3nt: TGCGCCAGCAGCTCCAGTCCCCAAGAGACCCAGTACTTC

j_gene: TRBJ2-1
abundance: NA
d_gene: NA
v_gene: TRBV7-6
CDR3aa: CASSLAAPLTPFTGYNEQFF
CDR3nt: TGTGCCAGCAGCTTAGCCGCCCCTTTGACTCCCTTCACCGGATACAATGAGCAGTTCTTC

j_gene: TRBJ2-1
abundance: NA
d_gene: TRBD2
v_gene: TRBV10-3
CDR3aa: CAISEGSSGGVNNEQFF
CDR3nt: TGTGCCATCAGTGAGGGGTCTAGCGGGGGTGTAAACAATGAGCAGTTCTTC

j_gene: TRBJ2-7
abundance: NA
d_gene: NA
v_gene: TRBV27
CDR3aa: CASSLVFSYEQYF
CDR3nt: TGTGCCAGCAGTTTAGTATTTTCCTACGAGCAGTACTTC

j_gene: TRBJ2-5
abundance: NA
d_gene: TRBD1
v_gene: TRBV7-9
CDR3aa: CASSPPTGGEETQYF
CDR3nt: TGTGCCAGCAGCCCCCCGACAGGGGGCGAAGAGACCCAGTACTTC

j_gene: TRBJ2-2
abundance: NA
d_gene: TRBD1
v_gene: TRBV2
CDR3aa: CASTSPGQGNTGELFF
CDR3nt: TGTGCCAGCACCTCCCCGGGACAGGGAAACACCGGGGAGCTGTTTTTT

j_gene: TRBJ2-2
abundance: NA
d_gene: NA
v_gene: TRBV3-1/TRBV3-2
CDR3aa: CASEQANTGELFF
CDR3nt: TGTGCCAGCGAACAAGCGAACACCGGGGAGCTGTTTTTT

j_gene: TRBJ2-1
abundance: NA
d_gene: NA
v_gene: TRBV6-2/TRBV6-3
CDR3aa: CASSYLTGSYNEQFF
CDR3nt: TGTGCCAGCAGTTACCTAACAGGGAGCTACAATGAGCAGTTCTTC

j_gene: TRBJ1-2
abundance: NA
d_gene: TRBD1
v_gene: TRBV7-9
CDR3aa: CASSWDRANYGYTF
CDR3nt: TGTGCCAGCAGCTGGGACAGGGCTAACTATGGCTACACCTTC

j_gene: TRBJ1-3
abundance: NA
d_gene: NA
v_gene: TRBV5-1
CDR3aa: CATTTDLGNTIYF
CDR3nt: TGCGCCACCACGACAGACCTAGGAAACACCATATATTTT